Below, 20 T cell receptor beta chains from the same sample are listed, as sequenced in a study of blood T cell repertoires in COVID-19 (dated by TCRdb to 2018 to 2020). The method behind the library was the immunoSEQ multiplex PCR assay. Entries here come from immuneACCESS through TCRdb and include only in-frame sequences with V and J called. Some clones fail to appear in such tables; in the studies checked, an unresolved V gene covers under half of the shortfall, and the cause of the remainder is unknown. This sample lists 200,000 to 250,000 clones; under 85% were detected once. The top ten constitute under 2% of the sample. The sequenced sample consisted of PBMCs or T cells enriched from blood (not recorded which). The receptors were gathered from a man between 60 and 75 years old who had recovered from COVID-19.

The chain is built from TRBV12-5 and TRBJ1-2; D might be TRBD1 (5 bases). The CDR3 is 13 amino acids. V was clipped by 4 bases and J by 10 bases, with 16 bases between them. Germline-derived CDR1 and CDR2 are LGHNT and FRNRAP. The CDR3 DNA is TGTGCTAGTGGTTCCTCGGGGGTCGGTACCTACACCTTC. It codes for CASGSSGVGTYTF.

The chain joins TRBV18 to TRBJ1-2; D is perhaps TRBD1 (6 bases). Trimming removed 4 bases at V and 2 bases at J, with 8 bases between. Germline V gene sequence: CDR1 KGHSH, CDR2 LQKENI. This CDR3 contains 13 residues. The CDR3: CASSQGENYGYTF. In DNA form, the CDR3 reads TGTGCCAGCTCACAGGGGGAAAACTATGGCTACACCTTC.

V usage is TRBV7-2 and J usage is TRBJ1-1, with D uncertain. The V and J ends lost 5 bases and 1 base respectively, with 11 bases between them. The germline CDR1 and CDR2 sequences are SGHTA and FQGNSA. The CDR3 totals 14 residues. CDR3 bases: TGTGCCAGCAGCCCTCGGGGAAGGAACACTGAAGCTTTCTTT. Translation: CASSPRGRNTEAFF.

The chain uses TRBV18 and TRBJ2-3; TRBD1 agrees at 7 bases. The junction had 8 bases not matched to a gene; V was cut back by 2 bases and J by 3 bases. Germline loops: CDR1 KGHSH, CDR2 LQKENI. CDR3 length: 16 amino acids. CDR3 amino acids: CASSPSDRATTDTQYF. CDR3 DNA sequence: TGTGCCAGCTCACCAAGTGACAGGGCTACTACAGATACGCAGTATTTT.

This rearrangement joins TRBV6-5 to TRBJ1-1; D remains ambiguous. V lost 9 bases and J lost 1, with 12 bases in between. The CDR3 has 13 residues. Germline CDR1 is MNHEY and CDR2 is SVGAGI. In nucleotides, the CDR3 is TGTGCCAGTGCGGTTCGGGGGAACACTGAAGCTTTCTTT. This encodes CASAVRGNTEAFF.

The genes are TRBV27 and TRBJ2-7; 9 bases line up with TRBD1. Germline-derived CDR1 and CDR2 are MNHEY and SMNVEV (reference sequence). V lost 5 bases to trimming and J lost 6 bases; unmatched junction nucleotides: 5. The CDR3 is 13 residues long. CDR3 DNA: TGTGCCAGCAGTCTCACAGGGGGCCCCGAGCAGTACTTC. Translation: CASSLTGGPEQYF.

The chain combines TRBV20-1 with TRBJ2-5, with TRBD2 matching 7 bases. The CDR3 is 16 amino acids. Germline V gene lookup returns CDR1 DFQATT and CDR2 SNEGSKA (reference sequence). With V trimmed by 3 bases and J by 5 bases, 15 bases remained unmatched. The CDR3 protein is CSASPPLGGGYETQYF. The CDR3 DNA reads TGCAGTGCTAGTCCCCCCCTGGGGGGGGGTTATGAGACCCAGTACTTC.

In DNA, the CDR3 is TGTGCCAGCAGTTACGGGGACAGGGGTTACGAGACCCAGTACTTC. Protein sequence: CASSYGDRGYETQYF. The rearrangement joins TRBV6-5 to TRBJ2-5; 10 bases match TRBD1. Trimming took 2 bases from V and 5 from J; bases not matched to a gene: 5. This CDR3 is built from 15 residues. Germline loops: CDR1 MNHEY, CDR2 SVGAGI.

The genes are TRBV6-5 and TRBJ1-5, with 10 bases that match TRBD1. CDR1 is MNHEY and CDR2 is SVGAGI in the germline V gene. V was clipped by 4 bases and J by 7 bases; unmatched bases: 7. The CDR3 is 15 amino acids. The CDR3 DNA is TGTGCCAGCAGTTTGACCGGGACAGGGGAGCAGCCCCAGCATTTT. It codes for CASSLTGTGEQPQHF.

The chain recombines TRBV24-1 with TRBJ2-2; 7 nucleotides line up with TRBD1. This CDR3 region has 14 residues. In germline, CDR1 is KGHDR, CDR2 SFDVKD. J lost 3 bases, V lost 8 bases, and 5 bases had no gene match. CDR3 residues: CATMGDRYTGELFF. The DNA of the CDR3 is TGTGCCACCATGGGGGACAGATACACCGGGGAGCTGTTTTTT.

The chain employs TRBV3-1 (or the pseudogene TRBV3-2) and TRBJ1-3, with D perhaps TRBD1 (6 bases). CDR3 length: 16 residues. The germline V gene encodes CDR1 LGHDT and CDR2 YNNKEL (reference sequence). Trimming cost V 6 bases and J 0 bases, with 15 bases left between them. CDR3 residues: CASRSSGTTSGNTIYF. In nucleotides, the CDR3 is TGTGCCAGCAGATCATCCGGGACAACCTCTGGAAACACCATATATTTT.

This sequence joins TRBV14 and TRBJ1-1, with D possibly TRBD1 on 6 matching bases. This CDR3 is built from 17 residues. The germline V gene has CDR1 SGHDN and CDR2 FVKESK. The ends were cut back, 0 bases at V and 3 bases at J, with 17 bases in the middle. CDR3 sequence reads: CASSQDLQGRGYTEAFF. CDR3 nucleotide sequence: TGTGCCAGCAGCCAAGATCTGCAGGGGCGAGGGTACACTGAAGCTTTCTTT.

This rearrangement joins TRBV6-2 or TRBV6-3 to TRBJ1-5, with 8 bases lining up with TRBD1. V shed 5 bases and J 3 bases; nucleotides not matched to a gene: 6. The CDR3 has 15 residues. CDR1 is MNHEY and CDR2 is SVGEGT in the germline V gene. CDR3 sequence reads: CASSHRDRYNQPQHF. Written as DNA, the CDR3 is TGTGCCAGCAGTCACAGGGACAGGTACAATCAGCCCCAGCATTTT.

The V gene is TRBV7-9, the J gene TRBJ1-6; 7 bases are shared with TRBD1. Germline assignment: CDR1 SEHNR and CDR2 FQNEAQ (reference sequence). The CDR3 runs to 15 residues. Losses at the gene ends were 6 bases for V and 6 bases for J; bases not matched to a gene: 8. CDR3 sequence: CASRSDRVGNSPLHF. CDR3 nucleotide sequence: TGTGCCAGCAGATCCGACAGGGTCGGTAATTCACCCCTCCACTTT. Complete variable domain (other parts from reference TRBV7-9 and TRBJ1-6): DTGVSQNPRHKITKRGQNVTFRCDPISEHNRLYWYRQTLGQGPEFLTYFQNEAQLEKSRLLSDRFSAERPKGSFSTLEIQRTEQGDSAMYLCASRSDRVGNSPLHFGNGTRLTVT.

This chain joins TRBV4-2 and TRBJ2-2; 11 nucleotides align to TRBD2. This CDR3 is 17 amino acids long. V trimming: 3 bases; J trimming: 0 bases; junction bases outside the gene matches: 3. Germline lookup yields CDR1 LGHNA and CDR2 YNFKEQ. The CDR3 sequence: CASSQRLAGSNTGELFF. In DNA form, the CDR3 reads TGTGCCAGCAGCCAGCGACTAGCGGGGTCGAACACCGGGGAGCTGTTTTTT.

Only one count was recorded for this clone. The chain couples TRBV4-1 to TRBJ1-1; 7 bases are a match to TRBD1. Germline V CDR1 and CDR2: MGHRA, YSYEKL. J was trimmed by 2 bases and V by 2 bases; bases with no gene match: 5. The CDR3 is made up of 15 amino acids. As DNA, the CDR3 is TGCGCCAGCAGCCAAATGGAGGGGGCAAACACTGAAGCTTTCTTT. Amino acid sequence: CASSQMEGANTEAFF.

V gene TRBV6-5 combines with J gene TRBJ1-1; the match to TRBD1 covers 8 bases. The germline CDR1 and CDR2 sequences are MNHEY and SVGAGI. The V segment lost 2 bases and the J segment 5 bases; nucleotides outside the gene matches: 10. The CDR3 sequence is 16 residues long. In DNA, the CDR3 is TGTGCCAGCAGTTACCACGGTCAGGGGGCGGATACTGAAGCTTTCTTT. As protein: CASSYHGQGADTEAFF.

This sequence joins TRBV9 and TRBJ2-6, with D maybe TRBD2 (5 bases). The V end lost 4 bases, the J end lost 0 bases, and 11 bases lay between the germline ends. Per germline, CDR1 SGDLS and CDR2 YYNGEE. This CDR3 comprises 16 residues. CDR3 in amino acids: CASSPDRDSGANVLTF. The DNA of the CDR3 is TGTGCCAGCAGCCCAGATCGGGACTCTGGGGCCAACGTCCTGACTTTC.

CDR3: CASSTDRGSGNTIYF. In DNA, the CDR3 is TGTGCCAGCAGCACGGACAGGGGGTCTGGAAACACCATATATTTT. The genes are TRBV7-6 and TRBJ1-3; 10 nucleotides match TRBD1. V dropped 5 bases and J dropped 1; count of bases not matched to a gene: 2. This CDR3 contains 15 residues. The germline gives CDR1 SGHVS, CDR2 FNYEAQ.

CDR3 protein: CASSLRGGGGAGDTQYF. In nucleotides, the CDR3 is TGTGCCAGCAGCTTACGGGGCGGCGGGGGGGCCGGAGATACGCAGTATTTT. The V gene is TRBV7-2, the J gene TRBJ2-3; TRBD2 agrees at 9 bases. Germline V gene sequence: CDR1 SGHTA, CDR2 FQGNSA. The CDR3 has 17 amino acids. V shed 2 bases, J shed 5 bases, and the junction held 11 bases outside the gene matches.